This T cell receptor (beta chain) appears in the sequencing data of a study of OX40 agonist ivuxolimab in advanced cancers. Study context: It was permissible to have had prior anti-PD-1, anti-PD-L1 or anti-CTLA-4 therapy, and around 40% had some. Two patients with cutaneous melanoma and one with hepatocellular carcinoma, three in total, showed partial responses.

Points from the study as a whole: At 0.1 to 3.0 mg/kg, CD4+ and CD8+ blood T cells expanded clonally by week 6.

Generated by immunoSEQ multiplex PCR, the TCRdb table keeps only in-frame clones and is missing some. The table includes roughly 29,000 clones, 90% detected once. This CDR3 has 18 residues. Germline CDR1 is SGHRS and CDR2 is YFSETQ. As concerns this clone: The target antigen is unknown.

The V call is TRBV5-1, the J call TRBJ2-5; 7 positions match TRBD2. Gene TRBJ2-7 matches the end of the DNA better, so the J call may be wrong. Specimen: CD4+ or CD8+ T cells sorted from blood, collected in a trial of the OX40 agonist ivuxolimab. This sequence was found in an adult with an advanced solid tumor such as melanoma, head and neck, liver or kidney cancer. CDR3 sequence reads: CASSFPSAGGSGTYEQYF. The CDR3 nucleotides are TGCGCCAGCAGCTTCCCGTCGGCGGGCGGGAGCGGCACCTACGAGCAGTACTTC.